The next 14 T cell receptor beta chains were all read from a single sample in a study of OX40 agonist ivuxolimab in advanced cancers. Here immunoSEQ multiplex PCR was the method, and the copy in TCRdb shows in-frame clones only, minus some. The top ten clones hold more than 3% of a sample with around 94,000 clones, more than 85% of them seen once. The material sequenced was CD4+ or CD8+ T cells sorted from blood, taken in a trial of the OX40 agonist ivuxolimab. These receptors were taken from an adult with an advanced solid tumor such as melanoma, head and neck, liver or kidney cancer.

A single count supports this clone. CDR3 residues: CASSQRGGTEAFF. CDR3 coding DNA: TGTGCCAGCAGCCAGCGGGGTGGAACTGAAGCTTTCTTT. V gene TRBV14 combines with J gene TRBJ1-1; D uncertain. V lost 3 bases and J lost 5, with 10 bases in between. Germline lookup yields CDR1 SGHDN and CDR2 FVKESK. This CDR3 region has 13 residues.

The chain is built from TRBV14 and TRBJ1-1; D is undetermined. The CDR3 totals 13 residues. Germline assignment: CDR1 SGHDN and CDR2 FVKESK. V was cut by 3 bases and J by 7 bases, with 12 bases left in between. The CDR3 loop is CASSQFRTNEAFF. The CDR3 DNA sequence: TGTGCCAGCAGCCAGTTTCGGACGAATGAAGCTTTCTTT.

The J gene is TRBJ1-1, the V gene TRBV5-1; D not certain. The CDR3 covers 15 residues. V gave up 4 bases and J gave up 0 bases, with 13 bases separating them. Germline CDR1 and CDR2: SGHRS and YFSETQ. The CDR3 DNA reads as TGCGCCAGCAGCCTAGACGGGGATTTGAACACTGAAGCTTTCTTT. Protein product: CASSLDGDLNTEAFF.

This chain uses TRBV6-5 with TRBJ1-1; 7 bases are shared with TRBD1. This CDR3 is 16 amino acids long. The V gene end was trimmed by 0 bases and the J gene end by 5 bases; junction bases not matched to a gene: 9. Germline V lookup: CDR1 MNHEY, CDR2 SVGAGI. This chain's CDR3 is CASSYSRAGGGTEAFF. The CDR3, as DNA: TGTGCCAGCAGTTACTCGAGGGCAGGGGGGGGGACTGAAGCTTTCTTT.

The V and J genes are TRBV27 and TRBJ2-7; TRBD2 aligns across 12 bases. Trimming at V came to 5 bases and at J to 3 bases, leaving 8 bases not matched to a gene. This CDR3 contains 16 residues. Germline CDR1 MNHEY, CDR2 SMNVEV (reference sequence). The CDR3 nucleotides read TGTGCCAGCAGTCTACGGGGACTAGCGGGCGGCTACGAGCAGTACTTC. Translating gives CASSLRGLAGGYEQYF.

The chain combines TRBV18 with TRBJ1-2; the D gene is possibly TRBD1 (6 bases). The CDR3 length is 15 residues. The V end was cut by 4 bases, the J end by 6 bases, with 18 bases between. The germline CDR1 and CDR2 sequences are KGHSH and LQKENI. In nucleotides, the CDR3 is TGTGCCAGCTCACATCCTCAGGGGCCGATGGATGGCTACACCTTC. It is translated as CASSHPQGPMDGYTF.

This chain links TRBV27 with TRBJ2-7; 7 nucleotides match TRBD2. This CDR3 is 18 amino acids long. J gave up 4 bases and V 5 bases, and 20 bases lay outside the gene matches. The V gene's germline CDR1 is MNHEY and CDR2 SMNVEV (reference sequence). CDR3 protein: CASSHRGGAQPSLYEQYF. Written as DNA, the CDR3 is TGTGCCAGCAGTCACCGGGGAGGGGCCCAGCCTTCTCTTTACGAGCAGTACTTC.

The chain recombines TRBV7-2 with TRBJ2-7; 7 bases map to TRBD1. With V trimmed by 0 bases and J by 4 bases, 12 bases remained unmatched. The CDR3 is 17 residues long. CDR1 and CDR2 (germline): SGHTA, FQGNSA. The CDR3 coding sequence is TGTGCCAGCAGCTTAGCGGATAACTGGGACAGTTCTTACGAGCAGTACTTC. It specifies CASSLADNWDSSYEQYF.

This rearrangement joins TRBV9 to TRBJ2-3; D remains ambiguous. Germline lookup yields CDR1 SGDLS and CDR2 YYNGEE. The V and J ends lost 5 bases and 5 bases respectively, with 12 bases between them. The CDR3 contains 13 residues. In nucleotides, the CDR3 is TGTGCCAGCAGGGGGTACCCACAAGATACGCAGTATTTT. Amino acids: CASRGYPQDTQYF.

CDR3 bases: TGTGCCAGAAGGAGGGGCGGAGATGAGCAGTTCTTC. This sequence encodes CARRRGGDEQFF. The chain has TRBV5-3 and TRBJ2-1; either TRBD1 or TRBD2 may supply D (5 bases each). TRBV5-3 is sorted into the ORF group, with uncertain function. Trimming pared 5 bases from V and 8 bases from J, leaving 11 bases between. CDR3 length: 12 residues.

V gene TRBV28 combines with J gene TRBJ2-5; 7 bases are shared with TRBD1. After removal of 3 bases from V and 5 bases from J, the junction contained 6 bases not matched to a gene. Germline V lookup: CDR1 MDHEN, CDR2 SYDVKM. This CDR3 spans 14 amino acids. CDR3 nucleotides: TGTGCCAGCAGTTTTGAGGGACAGATGGAGACCCAGTACTTC. Its protein product is CASSFEGQMETQYF. Supplemented by reference TRBV28 and TRBJ2-5, the full variable domain reads DVKVTQSSRYLVKRTGEKVFLECVQDMDHENMFWYRQDPGLGLRLIYFSYDVKMKEKGDIPEGYSVSREKKERFSLILESASTNQTSMYLCASSFEGQMETQYFGPGTRLLVL.

The gene calls are TRBV4-1 and TRBJ2-2; D is unresolved. Germline assignment: CDR1 MGHRA and CDR2 YSYEKL. The length of the CDR3 is 15 residues. V lost 0 bases and J 4 bases, leaving 9 bases between the germline ends. For the CDR3, the DNA is TGCGCCAGCAGCCAAGAGGCCAGGTCCACCGGGGAGCTGTTTTTT. It yields the protein CASSQEARSTGELFF.

In its sample, this clone was seen once. V usage is TRBV18 and J usage is TRBJ1-5; D not resolved. Germline assignment: CDR1 KGHSH and CDR2 LQKENI. The CDR3 is made up of 16 amino acids. V lost 3 bases and J lost 4, with 16 bases in between. The CDR3 nucleotides are TGTGCCAGCTCACCGGGCGGGAGGGTTCCTAATCAGCCCCAGCATTTT. Amino acid sequence: CASSPGGRVPNQPQHF.

This rearrangement joins TRBV6-5 to TRBJ1-2; perhaps TRBD1 as D (5 bases). V lost 0 bases and J 3 bases, leaving 11 bases between the germline ends. This CDR3 is built from 15 residues. Germline V gene data show CDR1 as MNHEY and CDR2 as SVGAGI. In nucleotides, the CDR3 is TGTGCCAGCAGTTACTCGGGCAGGGACGACTATGGCTACACCTTC. Its translation: CASSYSGRDDYGYTF.